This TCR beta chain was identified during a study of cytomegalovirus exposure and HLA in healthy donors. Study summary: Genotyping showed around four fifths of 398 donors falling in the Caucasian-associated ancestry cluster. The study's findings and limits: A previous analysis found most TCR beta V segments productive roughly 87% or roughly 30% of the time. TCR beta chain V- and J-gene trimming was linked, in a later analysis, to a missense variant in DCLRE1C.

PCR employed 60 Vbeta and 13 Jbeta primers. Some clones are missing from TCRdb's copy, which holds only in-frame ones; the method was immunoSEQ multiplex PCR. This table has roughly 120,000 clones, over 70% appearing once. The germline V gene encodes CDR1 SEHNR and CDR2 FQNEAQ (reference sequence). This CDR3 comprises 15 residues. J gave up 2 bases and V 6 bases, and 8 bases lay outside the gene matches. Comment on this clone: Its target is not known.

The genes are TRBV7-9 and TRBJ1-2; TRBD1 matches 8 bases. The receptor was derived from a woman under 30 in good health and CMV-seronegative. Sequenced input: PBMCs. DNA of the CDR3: TGTGCCAGCAGAGTTGACAGGGGACAGAACTATGGCTACACCTTC. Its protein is CASRVDRGQNYGYTF. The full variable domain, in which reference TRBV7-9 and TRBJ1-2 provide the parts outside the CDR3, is DTGVSQNPRHKITKRGQNVTFRCDPISEHNRLYWYRQTLGQGPEFLTYFQNEAQLEKSRLLSDRFSAERPKGSFSTLEIQRTEQGDSAMYLCASRVDRGQNYGYTFGSGTRLTVV.